At least ten counts were recorded for the clone carrying this T cell receptor beta chain. The data were taken from a study of shared clonotypes between healthy human individuals. Germline V gene lookup returns CDR1 SGHTA and CDR2 FQGNSA. V lost 3 bases to trimming and J lost 0 bases; unmatched junction nucleotides: 9. The CDR3 is made up of 18 amino acids. In the authors' workflow: ImmunoSEQ junction-only sequences lacked quality scores, so their filtering differed. Some clones are missing from TCRdb's copy, which holds only in-frame ones; the method was immunoSEQ multiplex PCR. That table furnishes V, J and clone size, whereas the DNA furnished D and trimming. Of about half a million clones listed, around 79% are singletons.

Sequenced: PBMCs. The receptor's source is a woman aged 40 to 50 in good health. Some clones in this sample may be carry-over from other donors' samples. V usage is TRBV7-2 and J usage is TRBJ2-1; 9 bases align to TRBD2. The CDR3 DNA reads as TGTGCCAGCAGCTTGTGGCTAGCGGGGCAGAGCTCCTACAATGAGCAGTTCTTC. It is translated as CASSLWLAGQSSYNEQFF.